Sequencing of this TCR beta chain was carried out in a study of cytomegalovirus exposure and HLA in healthy donors. PCR amplification relied on 60 Vbeta primers (plus 13 Jbeta primers). Repertoires were generated with immunoSEQ multiplex PCR, while TCRdb's copy carries only in-frame clones and drops some. The sample consists of around 150,000 clones, around 74% of them appearing once. V was pared by 5 bases and J by 4 bases, with 9 bases between. The CDR3 is 13 amino acids. Germline loops: CDR1 MNHEY, CDR2 SVGAGI. This clone was counted a single time. The specimen was PBMCs. This sequence originates from a man younger than 30 in good health and CMV-seronegative. This chain joins TRBV6-5 and TRBJ1-3, with D perhaps matching TRBD1 (5 bases). The CDR3 region has the DNA TGTGCCAGCAGTAGGGGTACCGGAAACACCATATATTTT. Translation gives CASSRGTGNTIYF.